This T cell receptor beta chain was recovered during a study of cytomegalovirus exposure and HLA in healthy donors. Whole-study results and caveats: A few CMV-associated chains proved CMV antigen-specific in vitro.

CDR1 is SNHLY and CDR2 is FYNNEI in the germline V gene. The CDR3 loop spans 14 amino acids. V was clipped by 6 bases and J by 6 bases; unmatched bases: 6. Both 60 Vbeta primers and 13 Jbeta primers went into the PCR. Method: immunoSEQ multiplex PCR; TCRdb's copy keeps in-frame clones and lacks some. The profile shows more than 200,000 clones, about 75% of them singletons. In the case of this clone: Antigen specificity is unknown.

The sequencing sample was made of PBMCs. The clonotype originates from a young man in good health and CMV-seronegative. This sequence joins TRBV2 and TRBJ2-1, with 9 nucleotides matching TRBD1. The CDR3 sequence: CASRTGGIGNEQFF. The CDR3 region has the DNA TGTGCCAGCAGGACAGGGGGAATAGGCAATGAGCAGTTCTTC. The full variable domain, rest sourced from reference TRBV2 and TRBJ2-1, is EPEVTQTPSHQVTQMGQEVILRCVPISNHLYFYWYRQILGQKVEFLVSFYNNEISEKSEIFDDQFSVERPDGSNFTLKIRSTKLEDSAMYFCASRTGGIGNEQFFGPGTRLTVL.